By proportion, the clone carrying this T cell receptor (beta chain) is medium-sized (0.01 to 0.1%). As yet, its antigen is unknown. Method: immunoSEQ multiplex PCR; TCRdb's copy keeps in-frame clones and lacks some. The table has several thousand clones, around 70% seen once. The sample comes from a study of high-grade serous ovarian cancer treatment subgroups. Broader study findings: Higher neoantigen levels went with greater TCR clonal relatedness. Different patients shared almost no repertoire; same-patient tumors shared roughly 0.095 to 0.85.

Germline CDR1 LNHDA, CDR2 SQIVND (reference sequence). This CDR3 region has 17 residues. Trimming shortened V by 3 bases and J by 0 bases, and 18 bases separated the two germline ends. Tumor samples were obtained before definitive surgery or chemotherapy. The TCR sequence derives from a human donor with high-grade serous ovarian cancer. Material for sequencing was tumor tissue. The V gene is TRBV19, the J gene TRBJ2-7; D is possibly TRBD1 (6 bases). In DNA form, the CDR3 reads TGTGCCAGTAGTATTCAGGCAGGGGATTCTCGCTCCTACGAGCAGTACTTC. Amino acids: CASSIQAGDSRSYEQYF. The whole variable domain, filled in from reference TRBV19 and TRBJ2-7, reads DGGITQSPKYLFRKEGQNVTLSCEQNLNHDAMYWYRQDPGQGLRLIYYSQIVNDFQKGDIAEGYSVSREKKESFPLTVTSAQKNPTAFYLCASSIQAGDSRSYEQYFGPGTRLTVT.